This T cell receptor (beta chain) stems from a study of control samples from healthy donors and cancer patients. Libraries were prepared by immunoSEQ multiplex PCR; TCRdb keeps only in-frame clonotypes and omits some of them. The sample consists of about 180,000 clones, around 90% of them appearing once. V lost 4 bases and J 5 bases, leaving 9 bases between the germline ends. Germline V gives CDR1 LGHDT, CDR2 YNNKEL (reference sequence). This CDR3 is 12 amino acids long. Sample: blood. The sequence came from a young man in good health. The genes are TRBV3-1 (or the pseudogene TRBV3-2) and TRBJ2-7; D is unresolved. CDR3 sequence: CASSPSGDEQYF. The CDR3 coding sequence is TGTGCCAGCAGCCCGAGTGGCGACGAGCAGTACTTC.